A single sample gave rise to the 11 T cell receptor beta chains below, sequenced in a study of blood T cell repertoires in COVID-19. Libraries were prepared by immunoSEQ multiplex PCR; TCRdb keeps only in-frame clonotypes and omits some of them. The table shows around 280,000 clones, with almost 90% occurring only once. The source material was PBMCs or T cells enriched from blood (not recorded which). The receptor source for this set is a woman aged 18-29 years with acute COVID-19.

The genes are TRBV5-1 and TRBJ1-2, with D possibly TRBD1 on 6 matching bases. Germline CDR1 is SGHRS and CDR2 is YFSETQ. Trimming shortened V by 4 bases and J by 8 bases, and 18 bases separated the two germline ends. The CDR3 is made up of 14 amino acids. CDR3 DNA: TGCGCCAGCAGCACAGCCGGGGGGGCGCCGGGCTACACCTTC. It yields the protein CASSTAGGAPGYTF. Drawing the rest from reference TRBV5-1 and TRBJ1-2, the complete variable domain is KAGVTQTPRYLIKTRGQQVTLSCSPISGHRSVSWYQQTPGQGLQFLFEYFSETQRNKGNFPGRFSGRQFSNSRSEMNVSTLELGDSALYLCASSTAGGAPGYTFGSGTRLTVV.

The V gene is TRBV14, the J gene TRBJ2-1; 7 nucleotides align to TRBD2. CDR1 and CDR2 from the germline V gene are SGHDN and FVKESK. With 2 bases clipped from V and 9 bases from J, the junction kept 7 bases outside the gene matches. This CDR3 region has 14 residues. The CDR3: CASSQNRGGSEQFF. The DNA of the CDR3 is TGTGCCAGCAGCCAAAATCGCGGGGGAAGTGAGCAGTTCTTC.

The J gene is TRBJ1-1, the V gene TRBV5-1, with TRBD1 as a possible D gene (5 bases). This CDR3 contains 14 residues. Looked up from germline, CDR1 is SGHRS and CDR2 is YFSETQ. Trimming shortened V by 5 bases and J by 4 bases, and 15 bases separated the two germline ends. The CDR3 nucleotides are TGCGCCAGCAGTGGGATTGGGGGAGGCACTGAAGCTTTCTTT. This codes for CASSGIGGGTEAFF.

This rearrangement joins TRBV6-5 to TRBJ1-1; D might be TRBD1 (6 bases). The length of the CDR3 is 15 residues. V was pared by 2 bases and J by 2 bases, with 12 bases between. Germline lookup yields CDR1 MNHEY and CDR2 SVGAGI. The CDR3 sequence is CASSYGLGANTEAFF. The CDR3, as DNA: TGTGCCAGCAGTTACGGCCTGGGGGCAAACACTGAAGCTTTCTTT.

The V call is TRBV7-8, the J call TRBJ1-5; 9 positions match TRBD1. V lost 5 bases to trimming and J lost 0 bases; unmatched junction nucleotides: 11. This CDR3 contains 18 residues. CDR1 is SGHVS, CDR2 FQNEAQ, per germline. DNA for the CDR3: TGTGCCAGCAGCCCCTACAACAGGGGGCGGCTTAGCAATCAGCCCCAGCATTTT. This translates into CASSPYNRGRLSNQPQHF.

This rearrangement joins TRBV4-1 to TRBJ2-1; 9 bases map to TRBD2. CDR3 length: 14 amino acids. Losses at the gene ends were 5 bases for V and 5 bases for J; bases not matched to a gene: 4. Germline V lookup: CDR1 MGHRA, CDR2 YSYEKL. The CDR3 nucleotides are TGCGCCAGCAGCTTTCGGACTAGCGACAATGAGCAGTTCTTC. Protein sequence: CASSFRTSDNEQFF.

The rearrangement joins TRBV5-6 to TRBJ2-1, with D possibly TRBD1 on 5 matching bases. The germline V and J ends were trimmed by 7 bases and 6 bases, with 26 bases remaining between them. Germline-derived CDR1 and CDR2 are SGHDT and YYEEEE. The length of the CDR3 is 17 residues. The CDR3 sequence: CASGQRTEYLQRNEQFF. The CDR3 nucleotides read TGTGCCAGCGGACAAAGGACCGAGTATCTCCAACGCAATGAGCAGTTCTTC.

The chain employs TRBV28 and TRBJ2-5; 8 bases are a match to TRBD2. The CDR3 spans 17 residues. Trimming at V came to 4 bases and at J to 1 base, leaving 11 bases not matched to a gene. CDR1 is MDHEN, CDR2 SYDVKM, per germline. CDR3 protein: CASSSRRGGHAQETQYF. The CDR3 DNA reads TGTGCCAGCAGTTCCCGACGGGGGGGTCATGCCCAAGAGACCCAGTACTTC.

CDR3 region: CASSAIGTIGAGELFF. The CDR3 nucleotides read TGTGCCAGCAGCGCCATAGGGACTATAGGGGCCGGGGAGCTGTTTTTT. The genes are TRBV9 and TRBJ2-2, with 7 bases identical to TRBD2. Trimming took 3 bases from V and 6 from J; bases not matched to a gene: 11. Germline V CDR1 and CDR2: SGDLS, YYNGEE. The CDR3 loop spans 16 amino acids.

The chain has TRBV28 and TRBJ2-1; 11 bases are shared with TRBD2. CDR1 and CDR2 (germline): MDHEN, SYDVKM. CDR3 size: 15 residues. The V segment lost 5 bases and the J segment 6 bases; nucleotides outside the gene matches: 6. The CDR3 DNA reads TGTGCCAGCAGTCATTTAGCGGGAGGGCCCAATGAGCAGTTCTTC. As protein: CASSHLAGGPNEQFF.

The V and J genes are TRBV6-2 or TRBV6-3 and TRBJ1-5, with 12 positions matching TRBD1. V was clipped by 2 bases and J by 0 bases; unmatched bases: 5. CDR3 size: 18 residues. Germline V gives CDR1 MNHEY, CDR2 SVGEGT. The CDR3: CASSYGTGGWYSNQPQHF. CDR3 bases: TGTGCCAGCAGTTACGGGACAGGGGGCTGGTATAGCAATCAGCCCCAGCATTTT.